The subject of this entry is one T cell receptor (beta chain). This sample is drawn from a study of blood T cell repertoires in COVID-19. Study details: Samples of COVID-19 (acute and convalescent) were obtained from the United States, Italy and Spain. PBMCs, B-cell-depleted T cells, or T cells provided the cDNA or gDNA that made up the material.

Trimming pared 6 bases from V and 5 bases from J, leaving 10 bases between. The CDR3 is made up of 12 amino acids. CDR1 and CDR2 (germline): MNHEY, SVGEGT. Under the authors' procedure: It was from reference gene primer amplification that nucleated cell counts were estimated. Sequencing was performed with immunoSEQ multiplex PCR; in TCRdb, only in-frame clones are kept and a portion is missing. The V and J calls and the clone size are those of that table, but D and trimming were determined from the DNA. This sample has about 110,000 clones, with about two thirds found just once. The receptor was isolated from a woman in her thirties or forties with acute or convalescent COVID-19. The sample comprised peripheral blood. The genes are TRBV6-2 or TRBV6-3 and TRBJ1-1; D gene uncertain. The CDR3 protein is CASSNPGTEAFF. In DNA, the CDR3 is TGTGCCAGCAGCAACCCGGGGACTGAAGCTTTCTTT.